The T cell receptor (beta chain) described here comes from a study of molecular identifiers for immune sequencing clone quantification. Study-wide results and caveats: Clones above 20 RNA copies contained over 98% of effector molecules and under 1% of naive molecules.

This clonotype came up many times. Antigen specificity is unknown. Using its own MiXCR run on the PCR reads, TCRdb lists one record per CDR3 protein. The repertoire holds 600,000 to 650,000 distinct CDR3 sequences, with around 20% as singletons. This sequence originates from a human donor in good health. Some libraries in this study had Jurkat cell RNA spiked in. The sequenced sample consisted of naive CD8+ T cells from blood, with Jurkat cell RNA spiked in. Described subset: FACS-sorted CD8+CD4-CCR7+CD45RA+ naive T cells.

In nucleotides, the CDR3 is TGTGCCAGCAGCCAGACAGGGGCCGACACCGGGGAGCTGTTTTTT. As protein: CASSQTGADTGELFF. This chain links TRBV7-6 with TRBJ2-2; 8 nucleotides match TRBD1. This CDR3 comprises 15 residues. The V and J ends lost 5 bases and 3 bases, in that order; junction bases with no gene match: 5. Germline CDR1 is SGHVS and CDR2 is FNYEAQ.